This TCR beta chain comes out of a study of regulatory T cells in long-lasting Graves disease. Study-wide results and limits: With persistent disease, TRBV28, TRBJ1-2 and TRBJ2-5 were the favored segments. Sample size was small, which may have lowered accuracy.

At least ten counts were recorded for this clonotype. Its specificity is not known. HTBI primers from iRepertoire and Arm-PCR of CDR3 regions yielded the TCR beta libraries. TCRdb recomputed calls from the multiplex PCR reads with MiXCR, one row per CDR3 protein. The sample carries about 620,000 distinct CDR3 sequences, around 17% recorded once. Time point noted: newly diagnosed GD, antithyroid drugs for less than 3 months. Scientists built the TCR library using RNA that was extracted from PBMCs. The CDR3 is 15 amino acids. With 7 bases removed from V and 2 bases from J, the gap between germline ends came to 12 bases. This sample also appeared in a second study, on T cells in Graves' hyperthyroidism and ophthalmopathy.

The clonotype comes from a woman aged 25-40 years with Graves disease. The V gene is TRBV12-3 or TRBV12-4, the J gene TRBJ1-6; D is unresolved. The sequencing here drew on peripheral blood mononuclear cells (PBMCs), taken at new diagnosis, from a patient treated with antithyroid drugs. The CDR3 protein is CASTPPGAYNSPLHF. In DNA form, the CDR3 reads TGTGCCAGCACCCCCCCGGGCGCCTATAATTCACCCCTCCACTTT.